This T cell receptor beta chain was sequenced in a study of human T cells and chemical hapten exposure. At the level of the study: During the roughly 24-week study period, patients had diphenylcyclopropenone applied to the scalp every week.

Time point defined: pre-sensitization, week 0. The treatment here: therapeutic diphenylcyclopropenone sensitization with weekly scalp DPC. Staff drew blood before applying each patch test. Donors, patients with alopecia ranging from 18 to 70 years old and judged suitable for DPC, provided samples. This clonotype appeared a few times. MiXCR, applied by TCRdb to the RACE reads, yields one record per CDR3 protein. The sample holds 80,000 to 100,000 distinct CDR3 sequences; roughly 8.8% are singletons and the top ten take around 4%. V shed 5 bases and J 8 bases; nucleotides not matched to a gene: 4. The CDR3 extends over 13 amino acids. CDR1 is SGHVS, CDR2 FNYEAQ, per germline.

The TCR sequence derives from a woman between 40 and 50 years old with alopecia areata. Some clones in this sample may be carry-over from other donors' samples. The J gene is TRBJ2-1, the V gene TRBV7-6, with 9 positions matching TRBD1. The sequencing used whole blood, collected in connection with sensitization to the hapten diphenylcyclopropenone (DPC). The DNA of the CDR3 is TGTGCCAGCAGCGGGACAGGGACAGATGAGCAGTTCTTC. Encoded protein: CASSGTGTDEQFF.